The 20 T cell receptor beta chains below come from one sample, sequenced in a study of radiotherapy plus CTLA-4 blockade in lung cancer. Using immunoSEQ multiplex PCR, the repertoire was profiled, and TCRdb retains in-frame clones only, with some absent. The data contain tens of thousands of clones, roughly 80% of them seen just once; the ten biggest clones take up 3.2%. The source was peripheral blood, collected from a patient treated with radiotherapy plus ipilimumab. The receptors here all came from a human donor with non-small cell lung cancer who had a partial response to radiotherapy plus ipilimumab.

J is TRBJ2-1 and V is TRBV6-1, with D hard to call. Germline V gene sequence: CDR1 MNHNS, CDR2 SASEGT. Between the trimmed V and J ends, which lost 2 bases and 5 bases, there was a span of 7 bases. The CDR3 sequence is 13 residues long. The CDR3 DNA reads TGTGCCAGCAGTGAAACGACAAACAATGAGCAGTTCTTC. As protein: CASSETTNNEQFF.

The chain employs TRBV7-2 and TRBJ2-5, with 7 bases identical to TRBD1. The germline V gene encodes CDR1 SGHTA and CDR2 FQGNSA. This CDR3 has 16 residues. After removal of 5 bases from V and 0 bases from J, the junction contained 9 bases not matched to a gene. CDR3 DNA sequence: TGTGCCAGCAGCCCGACCATCGGGACAGACCAAGAGACCCAGTACTTC. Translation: CASSPTIGTDQETQYF.

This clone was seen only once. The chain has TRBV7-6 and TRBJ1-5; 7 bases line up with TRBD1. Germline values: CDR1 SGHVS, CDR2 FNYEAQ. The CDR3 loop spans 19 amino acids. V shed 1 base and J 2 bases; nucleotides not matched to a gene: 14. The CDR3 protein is CASSLEAESGGTRNQPQHF. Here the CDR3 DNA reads TGTGCCAGCAGCTTAGAGGCGGAATCAGGGGGTACGCGCAATCAGCCCCAGCATTTT. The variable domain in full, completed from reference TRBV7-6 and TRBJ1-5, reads GAGVSQSPRYKVTKRGQDVALRCDPISGHVSLYWYRQALGQGPEFLTYFNYEAQQDKSGLPNDRFSAERPEGSISTLTIQRTEQRDSAMYRCASSLEAESGGTRNQPQHFGDGTRLSIL.

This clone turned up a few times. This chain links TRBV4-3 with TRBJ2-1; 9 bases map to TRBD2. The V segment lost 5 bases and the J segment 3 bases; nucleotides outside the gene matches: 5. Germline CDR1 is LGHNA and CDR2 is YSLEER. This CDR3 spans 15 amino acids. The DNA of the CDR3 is TGCGCCAGCAGCTTAAGCGGGGGGTTCTACAATGAGCAGTTCTTC. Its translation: CASSLSGGFYNEQFF.

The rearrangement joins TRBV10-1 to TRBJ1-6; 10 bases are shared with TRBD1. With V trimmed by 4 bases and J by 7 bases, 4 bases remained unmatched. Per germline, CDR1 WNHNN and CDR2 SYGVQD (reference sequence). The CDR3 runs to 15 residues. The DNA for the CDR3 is TGCGCCAGCAGTGTGGGGACAGGGGACAATTCACCCCTCCACTTT. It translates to CASSVGTGDNSPLHF.

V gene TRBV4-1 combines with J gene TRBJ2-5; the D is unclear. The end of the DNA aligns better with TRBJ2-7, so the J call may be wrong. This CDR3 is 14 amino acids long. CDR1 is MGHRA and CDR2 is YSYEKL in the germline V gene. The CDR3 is CASSQGPLSYEQYF. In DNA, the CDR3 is TGCGCCAGCAGCCAAGGTCCCCTCTCCTACGAGCAGTACTTC.

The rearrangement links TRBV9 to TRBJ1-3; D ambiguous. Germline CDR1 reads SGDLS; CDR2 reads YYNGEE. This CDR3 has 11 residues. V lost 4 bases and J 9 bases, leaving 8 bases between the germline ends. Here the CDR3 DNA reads TGTGCCAGCAGCCTGGAGAGCACCATATATTTT. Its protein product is CASSLESTIYF.

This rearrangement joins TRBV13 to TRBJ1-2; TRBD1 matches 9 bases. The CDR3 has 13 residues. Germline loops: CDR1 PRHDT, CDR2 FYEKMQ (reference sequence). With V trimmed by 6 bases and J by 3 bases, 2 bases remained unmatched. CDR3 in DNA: TGTGCCAGCAGGCGGACAGGGGACTATGGCTACACCTTC. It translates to CASRRTGDYGYTF. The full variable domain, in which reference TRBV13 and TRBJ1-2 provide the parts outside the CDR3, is AAGVIQSPRHLIKEKRETATLKCYPIPRHDTVYWYQQGPGQDPQFLISFYEKMQSDKGSIPDRFSAQQFSDYHSELNMSSLELGDSALYFCASRRTGDYGYTFGSGTRLTVV.

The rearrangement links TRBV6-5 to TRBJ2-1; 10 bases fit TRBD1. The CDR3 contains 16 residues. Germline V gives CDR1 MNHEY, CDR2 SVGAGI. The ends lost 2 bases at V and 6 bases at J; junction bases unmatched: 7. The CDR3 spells CASSYTDRGQFNEQFF. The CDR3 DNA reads TGTGCCAGCAGTTACACCGACAGGGGGCAATTCAATGAGCAGTTCTTC.

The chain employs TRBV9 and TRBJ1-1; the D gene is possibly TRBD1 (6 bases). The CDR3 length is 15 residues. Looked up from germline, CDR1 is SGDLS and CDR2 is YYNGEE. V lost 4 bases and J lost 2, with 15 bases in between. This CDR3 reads CASSLAGQVNTEAFF. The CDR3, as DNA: TGTGCCAGCAGCTTAGCGGGACAAGTAAACACTGAAGCTTTCTTT.

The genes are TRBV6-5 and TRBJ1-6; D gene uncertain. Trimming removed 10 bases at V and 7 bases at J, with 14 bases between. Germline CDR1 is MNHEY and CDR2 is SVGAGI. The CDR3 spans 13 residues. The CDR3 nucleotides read TGTGCCACCAACTCCGGCGGGAATTCACCCCTCCACTTT. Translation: CATNSGGNSPLHF.

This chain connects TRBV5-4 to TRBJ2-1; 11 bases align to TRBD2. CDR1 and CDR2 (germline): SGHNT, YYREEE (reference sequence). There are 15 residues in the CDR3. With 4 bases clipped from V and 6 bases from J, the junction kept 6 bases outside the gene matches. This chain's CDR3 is CASSRGLADGNEQFF. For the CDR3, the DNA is TGTGCCAGCAGCCGGGGACTAGCGGATGGCAATGAGCAGTTCTTC.

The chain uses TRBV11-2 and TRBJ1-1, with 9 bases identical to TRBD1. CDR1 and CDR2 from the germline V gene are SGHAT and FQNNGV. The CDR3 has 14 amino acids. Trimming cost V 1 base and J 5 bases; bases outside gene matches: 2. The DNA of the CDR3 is TGTGCCAGCAGCTTAGTCGGACAGGGGACTGAAGCTTTCTTT. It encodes CASSLVGQGTEAFF.

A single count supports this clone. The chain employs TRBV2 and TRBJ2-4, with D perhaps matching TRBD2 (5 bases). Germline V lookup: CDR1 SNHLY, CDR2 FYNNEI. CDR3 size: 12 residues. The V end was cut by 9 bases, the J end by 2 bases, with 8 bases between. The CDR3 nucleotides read TGTGCCAGTCGGGAATCCAAAAACATTCAGTACTTC. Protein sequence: CASRESKNIQYF.

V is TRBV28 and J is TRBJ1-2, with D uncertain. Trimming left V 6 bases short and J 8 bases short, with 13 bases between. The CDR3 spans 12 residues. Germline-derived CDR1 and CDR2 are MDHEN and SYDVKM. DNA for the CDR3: TGTGCCAGCAGGAATGAGGCCGGCGGCTACACCTTC. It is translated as CASRNEAGGYTF.

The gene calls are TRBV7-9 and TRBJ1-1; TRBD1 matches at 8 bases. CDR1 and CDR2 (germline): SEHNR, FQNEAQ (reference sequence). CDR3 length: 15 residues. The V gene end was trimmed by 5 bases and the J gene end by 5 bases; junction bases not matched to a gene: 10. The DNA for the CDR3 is TGTGCCAGCAGCCCACAGACAGGGGCGGAGACTGAAGCTTTCTTT. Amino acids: CASSPQTGAETEAFF.

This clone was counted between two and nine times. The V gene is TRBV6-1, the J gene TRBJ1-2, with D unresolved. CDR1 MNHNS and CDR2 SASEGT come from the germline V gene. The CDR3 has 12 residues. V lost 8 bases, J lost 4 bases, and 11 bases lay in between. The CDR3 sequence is CASRRVSYGYTF. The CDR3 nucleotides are TGTGCCAGCCGCCGGGTTTCCTATGGCTACACCTTC.

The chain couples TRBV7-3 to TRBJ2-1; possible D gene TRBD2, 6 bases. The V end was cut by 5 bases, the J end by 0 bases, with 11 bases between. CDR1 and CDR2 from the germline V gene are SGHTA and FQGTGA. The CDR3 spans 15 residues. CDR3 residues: CASSTSPGSYNEQFF. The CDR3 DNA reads TGTGCCAGCAGCACTAGCCCAGGCTCCTACAATGAGCAGTTCTTC.

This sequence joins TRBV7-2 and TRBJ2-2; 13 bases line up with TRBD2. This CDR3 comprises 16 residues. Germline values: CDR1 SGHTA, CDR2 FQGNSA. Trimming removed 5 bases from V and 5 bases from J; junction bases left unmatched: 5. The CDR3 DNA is TGTGCCAGCAGCCAACTAGCGGGGGGGCCGACCGGGGAGCTGTTTTTT. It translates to CASSQLAGGPTGELFF.

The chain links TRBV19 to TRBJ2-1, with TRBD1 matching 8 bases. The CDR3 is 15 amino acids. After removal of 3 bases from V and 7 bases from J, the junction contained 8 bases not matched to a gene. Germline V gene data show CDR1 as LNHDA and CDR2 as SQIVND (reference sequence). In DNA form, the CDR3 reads TGTGCCAGTAGTATTGAGGACAGGGTATCGAATGAGCAGTTCTTC. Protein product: CASSIEDRVSNEQFF.